This paragraph covers one TCR beta chain sequence. Its specificity is unknown. Sequencing used immunoSEQ multiplex PCR; TCRdb keeps in-frame clones, though not all of them. The sample has about 150,000 clones, 90% seen once. This entry comes from a study of T cell responses to AZD1222 COVID-19 vaccine. The study, taken as a whole, reports: Most donors were white British and more were female, and clonal diversity was possibly underestimated. Only a handful of individuals given AZD1222 were seropositive at baseline.

The TCR originated in an adult in good health. The sample consisted of peripheral blood, taken on day 0 of AZD1222 vaccination.

CDR3: CASSRLGGGNTEAFF. In DNA, the CDR3 is TGCGCCAGCAGCCGCTTGGGCGGGGGCAACACTGAAGCTTTCTTT. The J gene is TRBJ1-1, the V gene TRBV5-1; a weak D match, TRBD1 (6 bases). Germline values: CDR1 SGHRS, CDR2 YFSETQ. The CDR3 has 15 amino acids. V gave up 4 bases and J gave up 2 bases, with 15 bases separating them.